These 31 T cell receptor beta chains share one sample of origin, sequenced in a study of beta chain features in type 1 diabetes. Regarding the study as a whole: Among patients with Type 1 diabetes, TCRB CDR3s were moderately but significantly shorter in every one of the four CD4+ subsets.

No antigen is known for these receptors. What was sequenced were expressed TCRB transcripts, since all of the isolated RNA had been reverse transcribed. Profiled with immunoSEQ multiplex PCR; TCRdb holds only in-frame clones, not every one. The top ten hold roughly 0.019% of the sample, which has under 250,000 clones, over 11% seen once. The sequencing sample was made of naive CD4+ T cells from blood. The receptors were sampled from a man aged 25 to 40 with type 1 diabetes.

V usage is TRBV2 and J usage is TRBJ1-2; 7 positions agree with TRBD1. The ends lost 6 bases at V and 7 bases at J; junction bases unmatched: 8. Looked up from germline, CDR1 is SNHLY and CDR2 is FYNNEI. This CDR3 is built from 13 residues. CDR3 in DNA: TGTGCCAGCAGAGGGGGCATGGCTGGTGGCTACACCTTC. Encoded protein: CASRGGMAGGYTF.

This clone has just a few counts. The chain joins TRBV5-1 to TRBJ2-1; 10 nucleotides line up with TRBD2. This CDR3 spans 16 amino acids. Germline CDR1 SGHRS, CDR2 YFSETQ. The ends lost 3 bases at V and 4 bases at J; junction bases unmatched: 7. CDR3 loop: CASSSAGLAAYNEQFF. For the CDR3, the DNA is TGCGCCAGCAGCTCAGCCGGACTAGCGGCATACAATGAGCAGTTCTTC.

The chain is built from TRBV7-6 and TRBJ2-7, with D unclear. V dropped 0 bases and J dropped 2 bases, with 5 bases sitting between them. The V gene's germline CDR1 is SGHVS and CDR2 FNYEAQ. This CDR3 is built from 13 residues. CDR3 DNA sequence: TGTGCCAGCAGCTTAGCCCCCACCTACGAGCAGTACTTC. This codes for CASSLAPTYEQYF. The full variable domain, rest sourced from reference TRBV7-6 and TRBJ2-7, is GAGVSQSPRYKVTKRGQDVALRCDPISGHVSLYWYRQALGQGPEFLTYFNYEAQQDKSGLPNDRFSAERPEGSISTLTIQRTEQRDSAMYRCASSLAPTYEQYFGPGTRLTVT.

The chain carries TRBV5-1 and TRBJ1-4, with 9 bases identical to TRBD1. This CDR3 has 14 amino acids. Trimming cost V 7 bases and J 6 bases; bases outside gene matches: 7. The germline gives CDR1 SGHRS, CDR2 YFSETQ. The CDR3 sequence: CASGLTGGDEKLFF. CDR3 nucleotide sequence: TGCGCCAGCGGATTAACAGGGGGCGATGAAAAACTGTTTTTT.

The J gene is TRBJ1-2, the V gene TRBV6-5; D call uncertain. The CDR3 extends over 15 amino acids. Germline V lookup: CDR1 MNHEY, CDR2 SVGAGI. The V end lost 0 bases, the J end lost 2 bases, and 10 bases lay between the germline ends. The CDR3 nucleotides read TGTGCCAGCAGTTACTCGGGCCGGGGAAACTATGGCTACACCTTC. It encodes CASSYSGRGNYGYTF.

This clone was observed a handful of times. The genes are TRBV25-1 and TRBJ2-2; TRBD1 aligns across 7 bases. The CDR3 contains 14 residues. V shed 8 bases, J shed 6 bases, and the junction held 9 bases outside the gene matches. Germline CDR1 and CDR2: MGHDK and SYGVNS. The CDR3 protein is CASAGQAASGELFF. DNA of the CDR3: TGTGCCAGCGCCGGACAGGCAGCGTCCGGGGAGCTGTTTTTT.

The chain is built from TRBV11-3 and TRBJ2-3; TRBD1 agrees at 7 bases. CDR3 length: 15 amino acids. The junction had 6 bases not matched to a gene; V was cut back by 5 bases and J by 1 base. CDR1 is SGHNT, CDR2 YENEEA, per germline. CDR3 loop: CASSATGAGTDTQYF. CDR3 nucleotides: TGTGCCAGCAGCGCCACAGGGGCCGGCACAGATACGCAGTATTTT.

The gene calls are TRBV5-4 and TRBJ2-3; TRBD2 matches 12 bases. The CDR3 sequence is 17 residues long. The V segment lost 4 bases and the J segment 0 bases; nucleotides outside the gene matches: 6. Germline V CDR1 and CDR2: SGHNT, YYREEE (reference sequence). CDR3 in DNA: TGTGCCAGCAGCCCGAGACTAGCGGGGGCTAGCACAGATACGCAGTATTTT. Amino acid sequence: CASSPRLAGASTDTQYF. The full variable domain, with the rest looked up from reference TRBV5-4 and TRBJ2-3, is ETGVTQSPTHLIKTRGQQVTLRCSSQSGHNTVSWYQQALGQGPQFIFQYYREEENGRGNFPPRFSGLQFPNYSSELNVNALELDDSALYLCASSPRLAGASTDTQYFGPGTRLTVL.

The V gene is TRBV18, the J gene TRBJ2-5; D is perhaps TRBD2 (6 bases). V lost 2 bases to trimming and J lost 5 bases, with 12 bases between them. This CDR3 region has 14 residues. The germline gives CDR1 KGHSH, CDR2 LQKENI. The CDR3 region has the DNA TGTGCCAGCTCACCAACAGACCGGGGGGAGACCCAGTACTTC. Its translation is CASSPTDRGETQYF.

V gene TRBV11-2 combines with J gene TRBJ2-5; D gene uncertain. V lost 5 bases and J lost 7, with 14 bases in between. The CDR3 is 13 amino acids. Germline values: CDR1 SGHAT, CDR2 FQNNGV. CDR3 sequence (DNA): TGTGCCAGCAGCCTGCAGAGGATTGGGACCCAGTACTTC. Protein product: CASSLQRIGTQYF. The whole variable domain, remainder taken from reference TRBV11-2 and TRBJ2-5, is EAGVAQSPRYKIIEKRQSVAFWCNPISGHATLYWYQQILGQGPKLLIQFQNNGVVDDSQLPKDRFSAERLKGVDSTLKIQPAKLEDSAVYLCASSLQRIGTQYFGPGTRLLVL.

In its sample, this clone was seen a few times. V and J are TRBV5-1 and TRBJ2-3, with 8 nucleotides matching TRBD1. Germline values: CDR1 SGHRS, CDR2 YFSETQ. This CDR3 is built from 15 residues. V lost 0 bases, J lost 4 bases, and 4 bases stayed unmatched. The DNA for the CDR3 is TGCGCCAGCAGCTTGGATGGACAGGGCCCAGATACGCAGTATTTT. The encoded protein is CASSLDGQGPDTQYF.

The rearrangement joins TRBV4-1 to TRBJ2-7; the match to TRBD2 covers 10 bases. The CDR3 runs to 15 residues. Germline assignment: CDR1 MGHRA and CDR2 YSYEKL. After removal of 3 bases from V and 6 bases from J, the junction contained 8 bases not matched to a gene. CDR3 in DNA: TGCGCCAGCAGCCAGGGACTAGCGCCCACAATCGAGCAGTACTTC. This sequence encodes CASSQGLAPTIEQYF.

This chain joins TRBV2 and TRBJ2-7; 8 bases are shared with TRBD1. This CDR3 spans 15 amino acids. Germline CDR1 and CDR2: SNHLY and FYNNEI. J gave up 2 bases and V 5 bases, and 8 bases lay outside the gene matches. As DNA, the CDR3 is TGTGCCAGCAGTAAAGACAGGGGCTCGACCTACGAGCAGTACTTC. Amino acid sequence: CASSKDRGSTYEQYF.

This rearrangement joins TRBV7-9 to TRBJ2-1; TRBD2 matches at 14 bases. The junction had 1 base not matched to a gene; V was cut back by 11 bases and J by 1 base. In germline, CDR1 is SEHNR, CDR2 FQNEAQ (reference sequence). The CDR3 totals 14 residues. CDR3 sequence reads: CAGLAGGSYNEQFF. CDR3 DNA: TGTGCCGGACTAGCGGGAGGTTCCTACAATGAGCAGTTCTTC.

V and J are TRBV2 and TRBJ2-1, with 9 bases fitting TRBD1. The junction had 7 bases not matched to a gene; V was cut back by 6 bases and J by 4 bases. CDR1 is SNHLY, CDR2 FYNNEI, per germline. CDR3 size: 15 residues. The CDR3 DNA reads as TGTGCCAGCAGCCCTGACAGGGGGGTATACAATGAGCAGTTCTTC. Amino acids: CASSPDRGVYNEQFF.

This clone was found a few times. This chain links TRBV27 with TRBJ2-7; 8 nucleotides line up with TRBD2. J gave up 2 bases and V 4 bases, and 4 bases lay outside the gene matches. The CDR3 length is 14 residues. Germline V lookup: CDR1 MNHEY, CDR2 SMNVEV (reference sequence). CDR3 coding DNA: TGTGCCAGCAGTTCGGGAGGGAGCACCTACGAGCAGTACTTC. Its translation is CASSSGGSTYEQYF.

The chain combines TRBV27 with TRBJ2-7, with TRBD2 matching over 7 bases. The CDR3 is 14 amino acids. Germline values: CDR1 MNHEY, CDR2 SMNVEV (reference sequence). Trimming took 3 bases from V and 2 from J; bases not matched to a gene: 4. CDR3 DNA: TGTGCCAGCAGTTTGTCAGGGACTACCTACGAGCAGTACTTC. Protein product: CASSLSGTTYEQYF.

This clone was detected only a few times. The CDR3, as DNA: TGTGCCAGCAGCTTAGGAGGAATTCAAGAGACCCAGTACTTC. Amino acid sequence: CASSLGGIQETQYF. This chain joins TRBV7-9 and TRBJ2-5; D ambiguous. This CDR3 is 14 amino acids long. The ends were cut back, 1 base at V and 2 bases at J, with 8 bases in the middle. Germline assignment: CDR1 SEHNR and CDR2 FQNEAQ (reference sequence).

There are a few counts of this clone. The chain uses TRBV15 and TRBJ2-7; perhaps TRBD2 as D (5 bases). Germline V gives CDR1 LNHNV, CDR2 YYDKDF (reference sequence). V lost 0 bases, J lost 0 bases, and 9 bases lay in between. The CDR3 totals 15 residues. The CDR3 loop is CATSRERASSYEQYF. The CDR3 region has the DNA TGTGCCACCAGCAGAGAGAGGGCTAGCTCCTACGAGCAGTACTTC.

The rearrangement links TRBV5-6 to TRBJ1-5; D unclear. CDR3 length: 13 residues. Per the germline V gene, CDR1 is SGHDT and CDR2 is YYEEEE. V was cut by 4 bases and J by 4 bases, with 9 bases left in between. The CDR3 sequence is CASSVKENQPQHF. The DNA for the CDR3 is TGTGCCAGCAGCGTCAAGGAGAATCAGCCCCAGCATTTT.

Remarks on this clone: Sequence at one end of the junction differs from germline and may be a read error. The chain carries TRBV29-1 and TRBJ2-5; 7 nucleotides line up with TRBD2. The J call may be faulty, since TRBJ2-7 better matches the DNA end. Germline CDR1 SQVTM, CDR2 ANQGSEA. The CDR3 runs 14 residues. The CDR3 DNA is TGCAGCGTTGATTTGACGACTAGCTCCAACGAGCAGTACTTC. Its translation is CSVDLTTSSNEQYF.

This CDR3 is CASSLRSSLGTDTQYF. CDR3 coding DNA: TGTGCCAGCAGCTTACGCTCTAGCCTAGGCACAGATACGCAGTATTTT. The chain links TRBV11-3 to TRBJ2-3, with D possibly matching TRBD2 (5 bases). The CDR3 loop spans 16 amino acids. Germline CDR1 is SGHNT and CDR2 is YENEEA. V was shortened by 2 bases and J by 1 base, with 13 bases between the two germline ends.

This clone was found a few times. Other DNA sequences in this specimen translate into the identical CDR3. The gene calls are TRBV2 and TRBJ2-2; 7 bases match TRBD1. Germline loops: CDR1 SNHLY, CDR2 FYNNEI. This CDR3 has 13 amino acids. Trimming cost V 3 bases and J 5 bases; bases outside gene matches: 0. The CDR3 is CASSDRGTGELFF. As DNA, the CDR3 is TGTGCCAGCAGTGACAGGGGGACCGGGGAGCTGTTTTTT.

This clone was seen only a few times. The chain combines TRBV30 with TRBJ1-5, with unresolved D. The V end lost 1 base, the J end lost 6 bases, and 13 bases lay between the germline ends. The V gene's germline CDR1 is GTSNPN and CDR2 SVGIG (reference sequence). The CDR3 runs 14 residues. The CDR3 loop reads CAWSGGGVGQPQHF. The CDR3 DNA reads as TGTGCCTGGAGTGGCGGAGGTGTTGGTCAGCCCCAGCATTTT.

The chain links TRBV11-2 to TRBJ2-5; possible D gene TRBD2, 7 bases. Germline V gene lookup returns CDR1 SGHAT and CDR2 FQNNGV. V lost 8 bases and J 5 bases, leaving 12 bases between the germline ends. The CDR3 is made up of 12 amino acids. CDR3 sequence: CASQQGGETQYF. The CDR3 DNA is TGTGCCAGCCAACAGGGAGGGGAGACCCAGTACTTC.

J is TRBJ2-5 and V is TRBV6-5; 9 bases agree with TRBD1. The CDR3 loop spans 14 amino acids. V shed 6 bases, J shed 1 base, and the junction held 3 bases outside the gene matches. Per germline, CDR1 MNHEY and CDR2 SVGAGI. The CDR3 sequence is CASSIQGAQETQYF. The CDR3 bases are TGTGCCAGCAGCATACAGGGGGCCCAAGAGACCCAGTACTTC.

The table lists this clone with a few counts. J is TRBJ2-5 and V is TRBV4-1, with TRBD2 matching 10 bases. V gave up 0 bases and J gave up 4 bases; unmatched junction bases: 8. The CDR3 totals 17 residues. Germline V lookup: CDR1 MGHRA, CDR2 YSYEKL. The CDR3 here is CASSQDRASGSTETQYF. CDR3 coding DNA: TGCGCCAGCAGCCAAGACCGGGCTAGCGGGAGTACAGAGACCCAGTACTTC.

The genes are TRBV2 and TRBJ2-3; 7 nucleotides align to TRBD2. Germline lookup yields CDR1 SNHLY and CDR2 FYNNEI. This CDR3 contains 14 residues. J was trimmed by 2 bases and V by 6 bases; bases with no gene match: 5. CDR3 DNA: TGTGCCAGCAGAGCGGGGCTTGACACAGATACGCAGTATTTT. Encoded protein: CASRAGLDTDTQYF.

The chain couples TRBV5-1 to TRBJ2-5, with TRBD1 identical over 9 bases. Germline loops: CDR1 SGHRS, CDR2 YFSETQ. The CDR3 loop spans 16 amino acids. V was clipped by 0 bases and J by 5 bases; unmatched bases: 8. CDR3 nucleotide sequence: TGCGCCAGCAGCTTGGACAGGGGGCGCGTCGTGGAGACCCAGTACTTC. This translates into CASSLDRGRVVETQYF.

The chain has TRBV14 and TRBJ2-5, with TRBD2 matching 11 bases. The germline V gene encodes CDR1 SGHDN and CDR2 FVKESK. CDR3 length: 15 amino acids. The J segment lost 5 bases and the V segment lost 1 base, leaving 3 bases of the junction unmatched. This CDR3 is CASSQVSGGAETQYF. In DNA form, the CDR3 reads TGTGCCAGCAGCCAAGTTAGCGGGGGGGCGGAGACCCAGTACTTC.

The CDR3 here is CASKAAETSWNEQFF. The CDR3 DNA is TGTGCCAGCAAGGCGGCCGAGACTAGCTGGAATGAGCAGTTCTTC. This rearrangement joins TRBV6-1 to TRBJ2-1; TRBD2 matches at 7 bases. V shed 7 bases, J shed 7 bases, and the junction held 13 bases outside the gene matches. The V gene's germline CDR1 is MNHNS and CDR2 SASEGT. The CDR3 spans 15 residues.